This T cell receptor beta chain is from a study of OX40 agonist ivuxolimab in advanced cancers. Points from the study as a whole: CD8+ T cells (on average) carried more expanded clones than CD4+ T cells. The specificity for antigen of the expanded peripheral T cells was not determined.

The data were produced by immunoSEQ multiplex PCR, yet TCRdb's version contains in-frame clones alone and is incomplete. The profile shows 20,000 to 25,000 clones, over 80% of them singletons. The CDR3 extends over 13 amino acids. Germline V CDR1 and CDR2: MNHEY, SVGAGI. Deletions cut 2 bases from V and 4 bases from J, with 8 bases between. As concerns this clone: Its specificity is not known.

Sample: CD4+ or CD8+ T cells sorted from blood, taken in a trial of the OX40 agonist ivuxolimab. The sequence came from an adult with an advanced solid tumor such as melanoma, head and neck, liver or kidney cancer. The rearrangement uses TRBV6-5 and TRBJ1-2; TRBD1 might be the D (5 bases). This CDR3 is CASSYHRTYGYTF. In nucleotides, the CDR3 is TGTGCCAGCAGTTACCACAGGACCTATGGCTACACCTTC.